This T cell receptor (beta chain) was obtained from a study of cytomegalovirus exposure and HLA in healthy donors. General study results and limits: Most of the TCR beta V segments (in an earlier analysis) were productive either about 90% or about 30% of the time. Follow-up analysis later connected one missense variant in DCLRE1C with trimming of TCR beta V- and J-genes.

Primers: 60 Vbeta forward and 13 Jbeta reverse. Assay: immunoSEQ multiplex PCR; the TCRdb copy retains only in-frame clones and omits some. The repertoire includes roughly 100,000 clones, approximately 71% of them detected once, and 16% sits in the top ten. Each donor was healthy, and each was a bone marrow donor. Nominal health characterized the donors when sampled, though unrecorded immune exposures were likely. The CDR3 is 15 residues long. Germline CDR1 and CDR2: GTSNPN and SVGIG (reference sequence). Trimming took 0 bases from V and 1 from J, leaving 10 bases between them. Turning to this clone: The target antigen is unknown.

The TCR comes from a young woman in good health and CMV-seropositive. The gene calls are TRBV30 and TRBJ1-3; D may be TRBD1 (5 bases). Sequencing was done on a sample of PBMCs. CDR3 bases: TGTGCCTGGAGTGTATCAGGGAGGTCTGGAAACACCATATATTTT. Translated, it gives CAWSVSGRSGNTIYF.